This record concerns one T cell receptor beta chain sequence. The germline CDR1 and CDR2 sequences are MDHEN and SYDVKM. CDR3 size: 16 residues. Deletions cut 3 bases from V and 6 bases from J, with 18 bases between. The protocol was immunoSEQ multiplex PCR, while the TCRdb copy is restricted to in-frame clones and leaves out a portion. There are some 100,000 clones in the sample; 70% to 90% occur only once, and approximately 2% lies in the top ten. These data belong to a study of blood T cell repertoires in COVID-19. The J gene is TRBJ2-1, the V gene TRBV28, with a tentative D call TRBD2 (6 bases). Sequencing input: peripheral blood. This TCR was sampled from a man aged 50 or older with COVID-19, enrolled during active disease. The CDR3 sequence: CASSFGISGGLNEQFF. The CDR3 DNA sequence: TGTGCCAGCAGTTTTGGGATTAGCGGAGGGCTCAATGAGCAGTTCTTC. Drawing the rest from reference TRBV28 and TRBJ2-1, the complete variable domain is DVKVTQSSRYLVKRTGEKVFLECVQDMDHENMFWYRQDPGLGLRLIYFSYDVKMKEKGDIPEGYSVSREKKERFSLILESASTNQTSMYLCASSFGISGGLNEQFFGPGTRLTVL.